Listed below are T cell receptor beta chains from one sample, sequenced in a study of siplizumab effects on memory and regulatory T cells. TCRdb's copy holds only in-frame clones and misses some; the assay was immunoSEQ multiplex PCR. The repertoire holds 80,000 to 130,000 clones, with 90% to 95% as singletons. Sequencing used Tregs sorted from blood. These receptors were obtained from a human donor in good health. The conserved cysteine and the conserved F or W are not part of the CDR3 here.

TRBJ1-4,TRBV4-1,ASSQPDRANEKLF
TRBJ2-7,TRBV7-9,ASSRPTAEGHYEQY
TRBJ1-4,TRBV6-6,ASSYVGGEEKLF
TRBJ2-3,TRBV25-1,ASSQLGADTQY
TRBJ2-1,TRBV7-3,ASSPSVGPGNEQF
TRBJ2-7,TRBV5-6,ASSIDRAYEQY
TRBJ2-2,TRBV11-2,ASRATGNTGELF
TRBJ1-4,TRBV7-9,ASSVLRKGAEKLF
TRBJ2-7,TRBV18,ASSIGQRFYEQY
TRBJ1-1,TRBV11-2,ASSSLFFPLVEAF
TRBJ2-7,TRBV5-1,ASSLSGGISNEQY
TRBJ2-7,TRBV2,ASRRDSGGSYEQY
TRBJ1-2,TRBV5-1,ASSTGQGALDGYT
TRBJ1-1,TRBV5-1,ASSFDDRVGNTEAF
TRBJ2-7,TRBV20-1,SARGGYEQY
TRBJ1-3,TRBV5-1,ASSFGYGTGPSGNTIY
TRBJ1-2,TRBV5-5,ASSLGQEGGYT
TRBJ2-2,TRBV5-6,ASSPRAQNTGELF
TRBJ1-1,TRBV14,ASSPSGTPNTEAF
TRBJ1-4,TRBV2,ASLRAPNEKLF
TRBJ2-5,TRBV4-1,ASSFEREKGRTQY
TRBJ2-4,TRBV18,ASSPPEGVNIQY
TRBJ1-5,TRBV6-5,ASSYDPRIPNQPQH
TRBJ1-2,TRBV19,ASATGGDYGYT
TRBJ2-5,TRBV18,ASSQYQETQY
TRBJ2-7,TRBV5-1,ASSLVSTYEQY
TRBJ2-7,TRBV6-5,ASSSNRVSYEQY
TRBJ2-2,TRBV28,ASSITSATGELF
TRBJ1-2,TRBV19,ASSTKQGSDYGYT
TRBJ2-1,TRBV6-1,ASSATGALNNEQF
TRBJ1-3,TRBV18,ASSPLGTGSGNTIY
TRBJ2-7,TRBV5-1,ASSLGPTAYEQY
TRBJ1-5,TRBV6-6,ASSHGGQPQH
TRBJ2-5,TRBV14,ASSPLLLGETQY
TRBJ2-3,TRBV7-9,ASSSLVWSRGTDTQY
TRBJ1-2,TRBV7-9,ASSRLGQVNYGYT
TRBJ2-5,TRBV7-9,ASSLRLVSETQY
TRBJ1-4,TRBV5-1,ASSVQGAPTNEKLF
TRBJ1-1,TRBV4-1,ASSLDEWNTEAF
TRBJ2-1,TRBV6-4,ASSVRAGGIEQF
TRBJ1-5,TRBV19,ACKGGKPRNQPQH
TRBJ2-7,TRBV18,ASSPTPTRRLKAHEQY